A selection of T cell receptor beta chains follows, all from one sample in a study of T cell changes during pregnancy in multiple sclerosis. TCRdb's table, derived via immunoSEQ multiplex PCR, lists solely in-frame clones and lacks some. The data show around 56,000 clones, with 70% to 90% seen just once and under 2% held by the top ten. Specimen: peripheral blood, collected after pregnancy. The origin of the receptors is a female donor with multiple sclerosis, enrolled in a pregnancy study. CDR3s include the opening cysteine and the closing phenylalanine or tryptophan. A D gene is named only where the DNA matches it firmly. Some rows have no size entry. The others give once, few or many, or a class for an expanded clone.

d_gene	v_gene	abundance	j_gene	CDR3aa	CDR3nt
.	TRBV7-2	.	TRBJ1-6	CASSGGGPLHF	TGTGCCAGCAGCGGAGGAGGACCCCTCCACTTT
.	TRBV18	.	TRBJ1-5	CASSDFAGASNQPQHF	TGTGCCAGCTCGGACTTCGCAGGGGCGAGCAATCAGCCCCAGCATTTT
.	TRBV6-5	few	TRBJ1-2	CATEDYGYTF	TGTGCCACAGAGGACTATGGCTACACCTTC
TRBD2	TRBV18	.	TRBJ2-5	CASSLPPLAGGAETQYF	TGTGCCAGCTCCCTTCCCCCCCTAGCGGGGGGAGCAGAGACCCAGTACTTC
.	TRBV7-3	once	TRBJ2-2	CASSMGSGGTGELFF	TGTGCCAGCAGCATGGGATCTGGAGGAACCGGGGAGCTGTTTTTT
.	TRBV19	.	TRBJ1-5	CASSKRGAGNQPQHF	TGTGCCAGTAGTAAGCGGGGGGCTGGGAATCAGCCCCAGCATTTT
.	TRBV5-6	.	TRBJ2-2	CASSVAPPGGVGTGELFF	TGTGCCAGCAGCGTGGCGCCTCCGGGGGGCGTGGGCACCGGGGAGCTGTTTTTT
TRBD1	TRBV5-1	.	TRBJ1-1	CASSLGTGDLPEAFF	TGCGCCAGCAGCTTGGGGACAGGGGACCTCCCTGAAGCTTTCTTT
TRBD1	TRBV5-1	.	TRBJ1-2	CASSIETGGYGYTF	TGCGCCAGCAGCATTGAGACAGGGGGGTATGGCTACACCTTC
.	TRBV7-2	.	TRBJ1-2	CASSSYAGGERYGYTF	TGTGCCAGCAGCTCCTACGCCGGAGGGGAACGGTATGGCTACACCTTC
.	TRBV11-3	.	TRBJ1-1	CASSAGAQLNTEAFF	TGTGCCAGCAGCGCGGGGGCCCAGCTGAACACTGAAGCTTTCTTT
.	TRBV6-6	.	TRBJ2-5	CASSFGETQYF	TGTGCCAGCAGTTTCGGGGAGACCCAGTACTTC
TRBD2	TRBV6-6	.	TRBJ2-1	CASIPAGGGGNEQFF	TGTGCCAGCATTCCCGCGGGGGGAGGTGGGAATGAGCAGTTCTTC
.	TRBV5-4	.	TRBJ1-2	CASSLSAGDDPYGYTF	TGTGCCAGCAGCTTGAGTGCAGGGGACGATCCCTATGGCTACACCTTC
.	TRBV5-1	.	TRBJ1-3	CASSPGVPGGVGNTIYF	TGCGCCAGCAGCCCAGGGGTACCGGGGGGCGTCGGAAACACCATATATTTT
.	TRBV5-6	.	TRBJ2-5	CAKRRAEKQETQYF	TGTGCCAAGAGGAGGGCGGAAAAGCAAGAGACCCAGTACTTC
.	TRBV5-1	few	TRBJ1-6	CASSAGQNYNSPLHF	TGCGCCAGCAGCGCTGGACAGAATTATAATTCACCCCTCCACTTT
.	TRBV10-3	.	TRBJ2-3	CAIGLQGGDTQYF	TGTGCCATCGGGCTACAGGGGGGGGATACGCAGTATTTT
.	TRBV11-2	.	TRBJ1-1	CASSLMTGLNTEAFF	TGTGCCAGCAGCTTGATGACCGGGTTGAACACTGAAGCTTTCTTT
.	TRBV9	.	TRBJ1-2	CASSPDRGNYGYTF	TGTGCCAGCAGCCCAGATAGGGGGAACTATGGCTACACCTTC
TRBD2	TRBV18	.	TRBJ2-1	CASSRGLVNNEQFF	TGTGCCAGCTCAAGGGGACTAGTGAACAATGAGCAGTTCTTC
.	TRBV5-4	.	TRBJ2-5	CASSLDQTETQYF	TGTGCCAGCAGCTTGGATCAGACTGAGACCCAGTACTTC
.	TRBV4-1	.	TRBJ1-3	CASSKTAGNTIYF	TGCGCCAGCAGCAAGACAGCTGGAAACACCATATATTTT
TRBD1	TRBV11-2	few	TRBJ1-6	CASSLTPGTGYSPLHF	TGTGCCAGCAGCTTAACCCCCGGGACAGGGTATTCACCCCTCCACTTT
.	TRBV7-3	.	TRBJ2-2	CASSLGRGTGELFF	TGTGCCAGCAGCTTGGGCAGGGGTACCGGGGAGCTGTTTTTT
.	TRBV7-2	.	TRBJ1-1	CASSQNRVTATEAFF	TGTGCCAGCAGCCAAAACAGGGTCACGGCCACTGAAGCTTTCTTT
.	TRBV12-5	few	TRBJ2-3	CASGLVLDGQTSTDTQYF	TGTGCTAGTGGTTTGGTTCTGGATGGACAGACTAGCACAGATACGCAGTATTTT
.	TRBV5-1	few	TRBJ1-1	CASSLVGRRGTEAFF	TGCGCCAGCAGCTTGGTAGGCCGACGGGGAACTGAAGCTTTCTTT
TRBD1	TRBV4-1	.	TRBJ2-4	CASSHRTGGDIQYF	TGCGCCAGCAGCCACAGGACAGGGGGTGACATTCAGTACTTC
TRBD1	TRBV29-1	.	TRBJ2-7	CSAKSGGRSYEQYF	TGCAGCGCCAAATCAGGGGGAAGGTCCTACGAGCAGTACTTC
TRBD1	TRBV6-6	.	TRBJ2-7	CASSYSEGQGTQEQYF	TGTGCCAGCAGTTACTCAGAGGGACAGGGGACTCAGGAGCAGTACTTC
TRBD1	TRBV5-1	.	TRBJ1-2	CASSLGAGTGNYGYTF	TGCGCCAGCAGCTTGGGAGCCGGGACAGGCAACTATGGCTACACCTTC
.	TRBV5-1	.	TRBJ2-1	CASSRIQGSDEQFF	TGCGCCAGCAGCAGGATACAGGGCAGCGATGAGCAGTTCTTC
.	TRBV5-6	.	TRBJ2-5	CASSFSVGAQETQYF	TGTGCCAGCAGCTTCTCCGTGGGGGCCCAAGAGACCCAGTACTTC
TRBD1	TRBV2	.	TRBJ1-5	CASSSTGGWQPQHF	TGTGCCAGCAGTTCGACAGGGGGCTGGCAGCCCCAGCATTTT
TRBD1	TRBV19	.	TRBJ1-5	CASSASGTGGVYSNQPQHF	TGTGCCAGTAGTGCCTCCGGGACAGGGGGCGTTTATAGCAATCAGCCCCAGCATTTT
.	TRBV27	.	TRBJ2-1	CASSWAGSSYNEQFF	TGTGCCAGCAGTTGGGCAGGCAGCTCCTACAATGAGCAGTTCTTC
.	TRBV7-9	.	TRBJ1-5	CASSFVRDSLGSNQPQHF	TGTGCCAGCAGCTTCGTCAGGGACTCGTTAGGTAGCAATCAGCCCCAGCATTTT
.	TRBV30	once	TRBJ1-1	CAWRLGFSAEAFF	TGTGCCTGGCGCTTAGGATTCAGCGCTGAAGCTTTCTTT
.	TRBV4-3	.	TRBJ2-7	CASSQSGDGYEQYF	TGCGCCAGCAGCCAATCTGGAGACGGCTACGAGCAGTACTTC
.	TRBV18	.	TRBJ2-3	CASSPLADKISTDTQYF	TGTGCCAGCTCACCGCTTGCAGACAAAATAAGCACAGATACGCAGTATTTT
.	TRBV7-9	once	TRBJ1-2	CASSLEGGYTF	TGTGCCAGCAGCTTGGAGGGTGGCTACACCTTC
.	TRBV28	.	TRBJ2-7	CASSRNRDEQYF	TGTGCCAGCAGCCGCAACAGGGACGAGCAGTACTTC
TRBD1	TRBV6-5	.	TRBJ2-3	CASRRDSITDTQYF	TGTGCCAGCAGGAGGGACAGTATCACAGATACGCAGTATTTT
TRBD1	TRBV4-3	.	TRBJ2-7	CASSHYRGFSYEQYF	TGCGCCAGCAGCCATTACAGGGGGTTTTCCTACGAGCAGTACTTC
.	TRBV13	.	TRBJ2-1	CASSPLRDQGLDEQFF	TGTGCCAGCAGCCCCCTCCGGGACCAGGGGTTAGATGAGCAGTTCTTC
TRBD2	TRBV15	.	TRBJ2-7	CATSELPRDYSYEQYF	TGTGCCACCAGCGAGTTACCCCGGGACTACTCCTACGAGCAGTACTTC
.	TRBV5-1	.	TRBJ2-1	CASSPRRNKYNEQFF	TGCGCCAGCAGCCCCCGGCGGAACAAATACAATGAGCAGTTCTTC
.	TRBV10-3	.	TRBJ1-6	CAISESAEDRRPLHF	TGTGCCATCAGTGAGTCCGCAGAGGATAGGAGACCCCTCCACTTT
TRBD2	TRBV6-1	.	TRBJ2-3	CASSGRLAGGRLKRTDTQYF	TGTGCCAGCAGTGGGCGACTAGCGGGGGGGCGCCTCAAACGCACAGATACGCAGTATTTT
.	TRBV6-6	.	TRBJ1-2	CASSRQGLTNYGYTF	TGTGCCAGCAGCCGCCAGGGGCTCACGAACTATGGCTACACCTTC
.	TRBV25-1	.	TRBJ2-1	CASSTLAWGVHNEQFF	TGTGCCAGCTCAACACTAGCTTGGGGGGTACACAATGAGCAGTTCTTC
.	TRBV7-2	.	TRBJ1-5	CASSYTGNSNQPQHF	TGTGCCAGCAGTTATACAGGGAATAGCAATCAGCCCCAGCATTTT
.	TRBV2	few	TRBJ2-7	CASIRDNSYEQYF	TGTGCCAGCATCCGGGACAACTCCTACGAGCAGTACTTC
TRBD1	TRBV30	once	TRBJ2-2	CAWKGQGADTGELFF	TGTGCCTGGAAAGGACAGGGGGCTGACACCGGGGAGCTGTTTTTT